This T cell receptor (beta chain) was documented in a study of OX40 agonist ivuxolimab in advanced cancers. Study-level background: A mean age of about 59 years, range roughly 20 to 80, was recorded, and 70% to 85% were male. One patient with hepatocellular carcinoma and two with cutaneous melanoma, three in all, had partial responses.

Study observations and caveats: The authors did not determine the antigen specificity of the expanded peripheral T cells.

Worth noting for this clone: Its antigen is unknown.

TCRdb's copy holds only in-frame clones and misses some; the assay was immunoSEQ multiplex PCR. The sample holds 70,000 or so clones, approximately 90% seen once. The TCR sequence derives from an adult with an advanced solid tumor such as melanoma, head and neck, liver or kidney cancer. Sequences were derived from CD4+ or CD8+ T cells sorted from blood, sampled in a trial of the OX40 agonist ivuxolimab.

CDR3 loop: CASSLVGGAVETQYF. DNA for the CDR3: TGTGCCAGCAGCTTAGTCGGGGGGGCCGTAGAGACCCAGTACTTC. The rearrangement joins TRBV11-2 to TRBJ2-5, with 8 positions matching TRBD2. Trimming cost V 1 base and J 4 bases; bases outside gene matches: 5. The CDR3 is 15 residues long. The germline CDR1 and CDR2 sequences are SGHAT and FQNNGV.